A single sample is the source of the 24 T cell receptor beta chains below, sequenced in a study of blood T cell repertoires in COVID-19. Produced via immunoSEQ multiplex PCR; TCRdb's table is partial and in-frame only. The sample contains about 35,000 clones, almost 90% of which appear only once. The sample taken for sequencing was peripheral blood. All receptors derive from a human donor in a cohort sampled during active COVID-19.

The sample holds one count of this clone. The chain joins TRBV2 to TRBJ1-2; D gene unclear. Per the germline V gene, CDR1 is SNHLY and CDR2 is FYNNEI. The CDR3 spans 13 residues. V was pared by 6 bases and J by 5 bases, with 13 bases between. CDR3 sequence (DNA): TGTGCCAGCAGACCCTCCTGGGAGTATGGCTACACCTTC. This encodes CASRPSWEYGYTF.

As to this clone: Other DNA sequences in the sample encode the same CDR3. The CDR3: CASSVFQETQYF. The DNA of the CDR3 is TGTGCCAGCAGCGTATTCCAAGAGACCCAGTACTTC. The genes are TRBV2 and TRBJ2-5; D unresolved. Germline CDR1 and CDR2: SNHLY and FYNNEI. This CDR3 has 12 amino acids. Trimming stripped 6 bases from V and 1 base from J, with 6 bases between.

With respect to this clone: Within the sample, other DNA sequences also encode this same CDR3. For the CDR3, the DNA is TGTGCCAGCAGCTCGGGGAGAACCGGGGAGCTGTTTTTT. Protein sequence: CASSSGRTGELFF. The chain couples TRBV7-3 to TRBJ2-2, with a tentative D call TRBD2 (5 bases). V was cut by 4 bases and J by 5 bases, with 8 bases left in between. The CDR3 has 13 amino acids. CDR1 and CDR2 from the germline V gene are SGHTA and FQGTGA.

V is TRBV7-2 and J is TRBJ1-6, with D tentatively TRBD1 (6 bases). The CDR3 length is 15 residues. V dropped 5 bases and J dropped 10 bases, with 18 bases sitting between them. CDR1 is SGHTA and CDR2 is FQGNSA in the germline V gene. The CDR3 coding sequence is TGTGCCAGCAGCCTACACTTTCAGGGGCTATCACCCCTCCACTTT. The encoded protein is CASSLHFQGLSPLHF.

CDR3 sequence: CASSQGPDYSYEQYF. The CDR3 DNA reads as TGCGCCAGCAGCCAAGGGCCAGATTACTCCTACGAGCAGTACTTC. The chain joins TRBV4-1 to TRBJ2-7; D not resolved. Trimming took 1 base from V and 0 from J, leaving 10 bases between them. The CDR3 runs to 15 residues. Germline CDR1 reads MGHRA; CDR2 reads YSYEKL.

The chain links TRBV5-4 to TRBJ2-5; D is possibly TRBD1 (6 bases). V lost 1 base and J 5 bases, leaving 18 bases between the germline ends. This CDR3 is built from 16 residues. CDR1 is SGHNT and CDR2 is YYREEE in the germline V gene (reference sequence). CDR3 in DNA: TGTGCCAGCAGCTTGTACCGGGACAACCCTTGGGAGACCCAGTACTTC. It encodes CASSLYRDNPWETQYF.

V gene TRBV18 combines with J gene TRBJ2-2, with D unresolved. With 1 base removed from V and 6 bases from J, the gap between germline ends came to 3 bases. Germline V gene lookup returns CDR1 KGHSH and CDR2 LQKENI. The CDR3 runs to 12 residues. Here the CDR3 reads CASSPRAGELFF. The CDR3 DNA sequence: TGTGCCAGCTCACCACGAGCCGGGGAGCTGTTTTTT.

This clone is a singleton in its sample. The rearrangement uses TRBV2 and TRBJ2-7; perhaps TRBD1 as D (7 bases). Trimming removed 6 bases from V and 0 bases from J, with 12 bases in between. The CDR3 extends over 14 amino acids. CDR1 SNHLY and CDR2 FYNNEI come from the germline V gene. In DNA, the CDR3 is TGTGCCAGCAGGGTCAGGGGGGTCTCCTACGAGCAGTACTTC. This codes for CASRVRGVSYEQYF. The variable domain in full, completed from reference TRBV2 and TRBJ2-7, reads EPEVTQTPSHQVTQMGQEVILRCVPISNHLYFYWYRQILGQKVEFLVSFYNNEISEKSEIFDDQFSVERPDGSNFTLKIRSTKLEDSAMYFCASRVRGVSYEQYFGPGTRLTVT.

The chain has TRBV11-3 and TRBJ2-7; D is ambiguous. Germline CDR1 is SGHNT and CDR2 is YENEEA. The CDR3 is 14 residues long. V was clipped by 2 bases and J by 1 base, with 9 bases between them. CDR3 coding DNA: TGTGCCAGCAGCTTATCTTCAGTTTCCTACGAGCAGTACTTC. This codes for CASSLSSVSYEQYF.

The gene calls are TRBV5-1 and TRBJ1-1; 10 bases are a match to TRBD1. This CDR3 has 13 amino acids. V lost 3 bases to trimming and J lost 10 bases; unmatched junction nucleotides: 6. Germline CDR1 is SGHRS and CDR2 is YFSETQ. As DNA, the CDR3 is TGCGCCAGCAGCTCGGGACAGGGGTTACGAGCTTTCTTT. Translating it yields CASSSGQGLRAFF.

This chain joins TRBV11-3 and TRBJ2-3; 16 positions match TRBD2. The J segment lost 4 bases and the V segment lost 5 bases, leaving 3 bases of the junction unmatched. CDR1 is SGHNT, CDR2 YENEEA, per germline. This CDR3 has 16 residues. This chain's CDR3 is CASSPGTSGRADTQYF. CDR3 DNA sequence: TGTGCCAGCAGCCCAGGGACTAGCGGGAGGGCAGATACGCAGTATTTT.

The chain combines TRBV4-1 with TRBJ1-4, with TRBD1 identical over 7 bases. CDR3 size: 15 residues. The germline CDR1 and CDR2 sequences are MGHRA and YSYEKL. Trimming at V came to 4 bases and at J to 8 bases, leaving 10 bases not matched to a gene. In DNA, the CDR3 is TGCGCCAGCAGCCCCAGACAGGGAATGGGGGAAAAACTGTTTTTT. This translates into CASSPRQGMGEKLFF.

This clone was recorded only once. The chain links TRBV5-1 to TRBJ2-5, with TRBD1 as a possible D gene (5 bases). CDR1 SGHRS and CDR2 YFSETQ come from the germline V gene. Trimming took 6 bases from V and 2 from J, leaving 11 bases between them. The CDR3 sequence is 13 residues long. CDR3 coding DNA: TGCGCCAGCAAAAAAGACAGACAAGAGACCCAGTACTTC. Protein: CASKKDRQETQYF.

The chain employs TRBV5-4 and TRBJ2-3; 9 bases line up with TRBD2. J lost 8 bases, V lost 3 bases, and 10 bases had no gene match. Germline V gives CDR1 SGHNT, CDR2 YYREEE (reference sequence). This CDR3 comprises 15 residues. The CDR3 coding sequence is TGTGCCAGCAGCTCGGCGGGAGGGCCCACGGGTACGCAGTATTTT. It encodes CASSSAGGPTGTQYF.

The chain is built from TRBV7-3 and TRBJ2-3; 14 nucleotides match TRBD2. This CDR3 is 17 amino acids long. The ends lost 2 bases at V and 4 bases at J; junction bases unmatched: 5. Germline loops: CDR1 SGHTA, CDR2 FQGTGA. CDR3 nucleotide sequence: TGTGCCAGCAGCTTAGGGACTAGCGGGAGTTGGGCAGATACGCAGTATTTT. This translates into CASSLGTSGSWADTQYF.

This chain uses TRBV7-2 with TRBJ2-1, with TRBD2 identical over 9 bases. Per the germline V gene, CDR1 is SGHTA and CDR2 is FQGNSA. The CDR3 has 15 residues. The trim removed 4 bases at V and 7 bases at J, leaving 8 bases unmatched. The DNA of the CDR3 is TGTGCCAGCAGCTACGCTAGCGGGACCGGGAATGAGCAGTTCTTC. It yields the protein CASSYASGTGNEQFF.

The rearrangement joins TRBV29-1 to TRBJ2-3; D is perhaps TRBD2 (5 bases). From germline, CDR1 is SQVTM and CDR2 ANQGSEA. This CDR3 spans 14 amino acids. V was cut by 3 bases and J by 6 bases, with 16 bases left in between. CDR3 amino acids: CSVERWEIADTQYF. The DNA for the CDR3 is TGCAGCGTTGAGAGGTGGGAGATTGCCGATACGCAGTATTTT.

The rearrangement joins TRBV27 to TRBJ2-7; TRBD2 might be the D (5 bases). Trimming left V 5 bases short and J 1 base short, with 12 bases between. Looked up from germline, CDR1 is MNHEY and CDR2 is SMNVEV (reference sequence). The CDR3 spans 14 residues. The CDR3 nucleotides are TGTGCCAGCAGTCGGACTCGTATATCCTACGAGCAGTACTTC. Amino acid sequence: CASSRTRISYEQYF.

The rearrangement uses TRBV14 and TRBJ2-4; 9 nucleotides align to TRBD1. Germline CDR1 reads SGHDN; CDR2 reads FVKESK. This CDR3 has 14 amino acids. Trimming at V came to 3 bases and at J to 8 bases, leaving 5 bases not matched to a gene. CDR3: CASSHGTGPYIQYF. The CDR3 coding sequence is TGTGCCAGCAGCCATGGGACAGGGCCGTACATTCAGTACTTC. Looking up the rest from reference TRBV14 and TRBJ2-4 gives the full variable domain: EAGVTQFPSHSVIEKGQTVTLRCDPISGHDNLYWYRRVMGKEIKFLLHFVKESKQDESGMPNNRFLAERTGGTYSTLKVQPAELEDSGVYFCASSHGTGPYIQYFGAGTRLSVL.

The chain uses TRBV11-2 and TRBJ2-2; D unresolved. Trimming cost V 1 base and J 0 bases, with 6 bases left between them. Germline V lookup: CDR1 SGHAT, CDR2 FQNNGV. This CDR3 is built from 15 residues. CDR3 DNA sequence: TGTGCCAGCAGCTTAGTTCTTGCGAACACCGGGGAGCTGTTTTTT. This encodes CASSLVLANTGELFF.

The CDR3 nucleotides read TGTGCCAGCAGTACCTTAGCGGGTACTTACAATGAGCAGTTCTTC. Translating gives CASSTLAGTYNEQFF. The chain carries TRBV28 and TRBJ2-1; 7 nucleotides line up with TRBD2. The V segment lost 5 bases and the J segment 4 bases; nucleotides outside the gene matches: 8. Germline CDR1 reads MDHEN; CDR2 reads SYDVKM. The CDR3 sequence is 15 residues long.

On this clone: Relative to the germline gene, one junction end is altered; a read error may explain this. The J gene is TRBJ2-3, the V gene TRBV10-3; TRBD2 agrees at 8 bases. Germline CDR1 and CDR2: ENHRY and SYGVKD. This CDR3 spans 13 amino acids. The CDR3 bases are TGTGCCATCAGTGGGACTAGCAGAGATACGCAGTATTTT. This sequence encodes CAISGTSRDTQYF.

V is TRBV28 and J is TRBJ2-4, with 12 bases lining up with TRBD2. V dropped 4 bases and J dropped 1; count of bases not matched to a gene: 11. The germline CDR1 and CDR2 sequences are MDHEN and SYDVKM. CDR3 length equals 19 residues. The CDR3 loop is CASSSETSGSGLAKNIQYF. In DNA form, the CDR3 reads TGTGCCAGCAGTTCCGAGACTAGCGGGAGTGGGTTGGCCAAAAACATTCAGTACTTC.

This chain's CDR3 is CASSPAWGVYGYTF. DNA for the CDR3: TGTGCCAGCAGCCCCGCGTGGGGGGTCTATGGCTACACCTTC. The chain couples TRBV9 to TRBJ1-2, with TRBD1 as a possible D gene (5 bases). CDR1 is SGDLS, CDR2 YYNGEE, per germline. The V gene lost 4 bases and the J gene lost 4 bases, with 14 bases spanning the gap. This CDR3 has 14 residues.